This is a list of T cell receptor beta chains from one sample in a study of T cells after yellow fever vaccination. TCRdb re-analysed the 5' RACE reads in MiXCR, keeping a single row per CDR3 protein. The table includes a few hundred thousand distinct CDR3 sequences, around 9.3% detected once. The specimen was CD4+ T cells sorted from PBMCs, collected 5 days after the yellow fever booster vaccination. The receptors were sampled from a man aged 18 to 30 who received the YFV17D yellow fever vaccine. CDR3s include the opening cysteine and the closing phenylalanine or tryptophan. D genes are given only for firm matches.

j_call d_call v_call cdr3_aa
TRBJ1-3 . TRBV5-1 CASSVGGPGNTIYF
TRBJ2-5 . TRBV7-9 CASSLEQETQYF
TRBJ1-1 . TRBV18 CASTKDGGQDTEAFF
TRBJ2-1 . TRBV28 CASSMGRGWSEQFF
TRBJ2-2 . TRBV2 CASRWPGELFF
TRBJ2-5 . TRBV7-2 CASSFQKGNQETQYF
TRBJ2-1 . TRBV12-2 CASRYRDQRSYNEQFF
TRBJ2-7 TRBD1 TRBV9 CASSAEGQREQYF
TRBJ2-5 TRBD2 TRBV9 CASSRGAGGLQETQYF
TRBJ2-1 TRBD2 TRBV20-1 CSATPSGSYNEQFF
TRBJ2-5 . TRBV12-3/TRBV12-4 CASSLEGTQYF
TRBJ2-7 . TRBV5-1 CASSLVSHYEQYF
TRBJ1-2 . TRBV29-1 CSVGQFYGYTF
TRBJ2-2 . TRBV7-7 CASSLTYFVGPNAGELFF
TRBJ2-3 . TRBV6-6 CASSYLSGLSTDTQYF
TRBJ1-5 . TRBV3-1 CASSQGHLQSSNQPQHF
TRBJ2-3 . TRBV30 CAWSVLGADTQYF
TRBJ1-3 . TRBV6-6 CASRPAGPPGNTIYF
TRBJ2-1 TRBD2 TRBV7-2 CASAVGTSPIGQFF
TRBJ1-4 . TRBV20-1 CSAPGTLYNEKLFF